Each of the 9 T cell receptor beta chains below was sequenced from the same sample in a study of spatial heterogeneity in lung cancer. Study-wide points: Mutation tallies in tumors tracked expanded intratumoral alpha and beta TCR counts.

For these TCRs, the target antigens are not known. Time point denoted: sample taken at primary tumor resection. A single record per CDR3 protein comes from TCRdb applying MiXCR to the 5' RACE reads. In the table there are almost 7,000 distinct CDR3 sequences, about 13% of which are singletons. This material consisted of lung tumor tissue, taken at surgery. The receptors originated from a male donor with early-stage non-small cell lung cancer.

At least ten counts were recorded for this clonotype. This beta chain appears as a stray read in a library generated for alpha chains; its size is not informative. The chain uses TRBV29-1 and TRBJ2-7, with D perhaps TRBD1 (6 bases). There are 12 residues in the CDR3. V shed 8 bases and J shed 4 bases, with 15 bases lying between them. CDR1 is SQVTM, CDR2 ANQGSEA, per germline. CDR3 residues: CSTTLGQYEQYF. CDR3 coding DNA: TGCAGCACGACCTTAGGACAGTACGAGCAGTACTTC.

This clonotype was observed a handful of times. Being off target in a library aimed at alpha chains, this beta chain has a size of little meaning. The chain couples TRBV20-1 to TRBJ2-5; TRBD1 matches at 10 bases. Looked up from germline, CDR1 is DFQATT and CDR2 is SNEGSKA (reference sequence). This CDR3 contains 15 residues. J gave up 6 bases and V 5 bases, and 12 bases lay outside the gene matches. CDR3 DNA: TGCAGTGCTCAAAACCGGGACAGGGGAACTAAGACCCAGTACTTC. Protein sequence: CSAQNRDRGTKTQYF.

This clonotype was seen many times. Being off target in a library aimed at alpha chains, this beta chain has a size of little meaning. This chain links TRBV11-3 with TRBJ2-1; D not certain. Trimming stripped 5 bases from V and 6 bases from J, with 14 bases between. The CDR3 extends over 14 amino acids. In germline, CDR1 is SGHNT, CDR2 YENEEA. The CDR3 coding sequence is TGTGCCAGCAGCCATAGGTGGGCCACCAATGAGCAGTTCTTC. Translating it yields CASSHRWATNEQFF.

This clonotype has just a few counts. This beta chain came through as a stray read in a library set up for alpha chains, and its size says little. The gene calls are TRBV6-1 and TRBJ2-3; 10 bases align to TRBD2. The CDR3 is 16 amino acids. Germline values: CDR1 MNHNS, CDR2 SASEGT. Trimming at V came to 1 base and at J to 8 bases, leaving 9 bases not matched to a gene. CDR3: CASSEVRLAGEFTQYF. CDR3 DNA sequence: TGTGCCAGCAGTGAAGTCAGGCTAGCGGGGGAGTTTACGCAGTATTTT.

This clonotype was picked up many times. The library was prepared for alpha chains; this beta chain is a stray read, so its frequency means little. The chain uses TRBV12-3 or TRBV12-4 and TRBJ1-1, with a weak D call TRBD1 (5 bases). V lost 5 bases to trimming and J lost 2 bases, with 12 bases between them. The CDR3 is 14 amino acids. In nucleotides, the CDR3 is TGTGCCAGCAGTCTTGCAGGACACAACACTGAAGCTTTCTTT. Amino acids: CASSLAGHNTEAFF.

This clonotype has at least ten counts. This beta chain appears as a stray read in a library generated for alpha chains; its size is not informative. The chain combines TRBV5-1 with TRBJ2-7; 7 nucleotides line up with TRBD1. V was clipped by 1 base and J by 7 bases; unmatched bases: 14. Germline lookup yields CDR1 SGHRS and CDR2 YFSETQ. The CDR3 is 16 residues long. The CDR3 is CASSLRVSGTAIEQYF. Here the CDR3 DNA reads TGCGCCAGCAGCTTGAGGGTCTCCGGGACAGCCATAGAGCAGTACTTC.

By proportion, this clonotype is medium-sized (0.01 to 0.1%). Since the library was made to target alpha chains, this beta chain is a stray read and its abundance is not meaningful. This chain links TRBV2 with TRBJ1-5, with D unclear. Trimming cost V 0 bases and J 10 bases, with 7 bases left between them. Germline V gives CDR1 SNHLY, CDR2 FYNNEI. The CDR3 covers 12 residues. CDR3 DNA sequence: TGTGCCAGCAGTGAAGCCACAACACCCCAGCATTTT. It specifies CASSEATTPQHF.

This clonotype was counted at least ten times. This beta chain represents an off-target read in a library built for alpha chains; its size is of limited meaning. The rearrangement joins TRBV7-2 to TRBJ2-7; TRBD1 is a possible D gene (6 bases). Germline CDR1 reads SGHTA; CDR2 reads FQGNSA. Trimming removed 5 bases from V and 6 bases from J, with 14 bases in between. CDR3 length equals 13 residues. CDR3 nucleotides: TGTGCCAGCAGCATCAACAGGGAACGCGAGCAGTACTTC. Translated, it gives CASSINREREQYF.

With regard to this clonotype: Because this beta chain is a stray read in a library intended to capture alpha chains, its abundance should not be given much weight. J is TRBJ2-3 and V is TRBV12-3 or TRBV12-4; TRBD2 might be the D (5 bases). The CDR3 length is 16 residues. V shed 1 base and J shed 0 bases, with 11 bases lying between them. CDR3 DNA: TGTGCCAGCAGTTTAGACGGGGAGCTTAGCACAGATACGCAGTATTTT. It is translated as CASSLDGELSTDTQYF.